This T cell receptor (beta chain) was observed in a study of cytomegalovirus exposure and HLA in healthy donors. Across the whole study: An analysis done earlier identified about 120 million unique TCR beta sequences from about 179 million T cells. The study's findings and limits: Cytomegalovirus status was reportedly diagnosed by the classifier with high specificity and sensitivity. Another analysis was done later, and it associated 17,000 or so TCR beta sequences with HLA alleles at 0.05 false discovery rate. CMV serostatus stood as the only immune exposure information on hand.

Only a few counts were recorded for this clone. Its target is unknown. A multiplex PCR was run with 60 Vbeta primers and 13 Jbeta primers. TCRdb's copy holds only in-frame clones and misses some; the assay was immunoSEQ multiplex PCR. The sample holds fewer than 130,000 clones, about 68% seen once. This CDR3 is built from 16 residues. V was pared by 4 bases and J by 2 bases, with 18 bases between. Germline V lookup: CDR1 MGHRA, CDR2 YSYEKL. Sequencing input: PBMCs. V and J are TRBV4-1 and TRBJ2-7; TRBD2 is a possible D gene (6 bases). This TCR derives from a man younger than 45 in good health and CMV-seropositive. For the CDR3, the DNA is TGCGCCAGCAGCCCACTGGGGGGTAGTCGACCCTACGAGCAGTACTTC. This codes for CASSPLGGSRPYEQYF.